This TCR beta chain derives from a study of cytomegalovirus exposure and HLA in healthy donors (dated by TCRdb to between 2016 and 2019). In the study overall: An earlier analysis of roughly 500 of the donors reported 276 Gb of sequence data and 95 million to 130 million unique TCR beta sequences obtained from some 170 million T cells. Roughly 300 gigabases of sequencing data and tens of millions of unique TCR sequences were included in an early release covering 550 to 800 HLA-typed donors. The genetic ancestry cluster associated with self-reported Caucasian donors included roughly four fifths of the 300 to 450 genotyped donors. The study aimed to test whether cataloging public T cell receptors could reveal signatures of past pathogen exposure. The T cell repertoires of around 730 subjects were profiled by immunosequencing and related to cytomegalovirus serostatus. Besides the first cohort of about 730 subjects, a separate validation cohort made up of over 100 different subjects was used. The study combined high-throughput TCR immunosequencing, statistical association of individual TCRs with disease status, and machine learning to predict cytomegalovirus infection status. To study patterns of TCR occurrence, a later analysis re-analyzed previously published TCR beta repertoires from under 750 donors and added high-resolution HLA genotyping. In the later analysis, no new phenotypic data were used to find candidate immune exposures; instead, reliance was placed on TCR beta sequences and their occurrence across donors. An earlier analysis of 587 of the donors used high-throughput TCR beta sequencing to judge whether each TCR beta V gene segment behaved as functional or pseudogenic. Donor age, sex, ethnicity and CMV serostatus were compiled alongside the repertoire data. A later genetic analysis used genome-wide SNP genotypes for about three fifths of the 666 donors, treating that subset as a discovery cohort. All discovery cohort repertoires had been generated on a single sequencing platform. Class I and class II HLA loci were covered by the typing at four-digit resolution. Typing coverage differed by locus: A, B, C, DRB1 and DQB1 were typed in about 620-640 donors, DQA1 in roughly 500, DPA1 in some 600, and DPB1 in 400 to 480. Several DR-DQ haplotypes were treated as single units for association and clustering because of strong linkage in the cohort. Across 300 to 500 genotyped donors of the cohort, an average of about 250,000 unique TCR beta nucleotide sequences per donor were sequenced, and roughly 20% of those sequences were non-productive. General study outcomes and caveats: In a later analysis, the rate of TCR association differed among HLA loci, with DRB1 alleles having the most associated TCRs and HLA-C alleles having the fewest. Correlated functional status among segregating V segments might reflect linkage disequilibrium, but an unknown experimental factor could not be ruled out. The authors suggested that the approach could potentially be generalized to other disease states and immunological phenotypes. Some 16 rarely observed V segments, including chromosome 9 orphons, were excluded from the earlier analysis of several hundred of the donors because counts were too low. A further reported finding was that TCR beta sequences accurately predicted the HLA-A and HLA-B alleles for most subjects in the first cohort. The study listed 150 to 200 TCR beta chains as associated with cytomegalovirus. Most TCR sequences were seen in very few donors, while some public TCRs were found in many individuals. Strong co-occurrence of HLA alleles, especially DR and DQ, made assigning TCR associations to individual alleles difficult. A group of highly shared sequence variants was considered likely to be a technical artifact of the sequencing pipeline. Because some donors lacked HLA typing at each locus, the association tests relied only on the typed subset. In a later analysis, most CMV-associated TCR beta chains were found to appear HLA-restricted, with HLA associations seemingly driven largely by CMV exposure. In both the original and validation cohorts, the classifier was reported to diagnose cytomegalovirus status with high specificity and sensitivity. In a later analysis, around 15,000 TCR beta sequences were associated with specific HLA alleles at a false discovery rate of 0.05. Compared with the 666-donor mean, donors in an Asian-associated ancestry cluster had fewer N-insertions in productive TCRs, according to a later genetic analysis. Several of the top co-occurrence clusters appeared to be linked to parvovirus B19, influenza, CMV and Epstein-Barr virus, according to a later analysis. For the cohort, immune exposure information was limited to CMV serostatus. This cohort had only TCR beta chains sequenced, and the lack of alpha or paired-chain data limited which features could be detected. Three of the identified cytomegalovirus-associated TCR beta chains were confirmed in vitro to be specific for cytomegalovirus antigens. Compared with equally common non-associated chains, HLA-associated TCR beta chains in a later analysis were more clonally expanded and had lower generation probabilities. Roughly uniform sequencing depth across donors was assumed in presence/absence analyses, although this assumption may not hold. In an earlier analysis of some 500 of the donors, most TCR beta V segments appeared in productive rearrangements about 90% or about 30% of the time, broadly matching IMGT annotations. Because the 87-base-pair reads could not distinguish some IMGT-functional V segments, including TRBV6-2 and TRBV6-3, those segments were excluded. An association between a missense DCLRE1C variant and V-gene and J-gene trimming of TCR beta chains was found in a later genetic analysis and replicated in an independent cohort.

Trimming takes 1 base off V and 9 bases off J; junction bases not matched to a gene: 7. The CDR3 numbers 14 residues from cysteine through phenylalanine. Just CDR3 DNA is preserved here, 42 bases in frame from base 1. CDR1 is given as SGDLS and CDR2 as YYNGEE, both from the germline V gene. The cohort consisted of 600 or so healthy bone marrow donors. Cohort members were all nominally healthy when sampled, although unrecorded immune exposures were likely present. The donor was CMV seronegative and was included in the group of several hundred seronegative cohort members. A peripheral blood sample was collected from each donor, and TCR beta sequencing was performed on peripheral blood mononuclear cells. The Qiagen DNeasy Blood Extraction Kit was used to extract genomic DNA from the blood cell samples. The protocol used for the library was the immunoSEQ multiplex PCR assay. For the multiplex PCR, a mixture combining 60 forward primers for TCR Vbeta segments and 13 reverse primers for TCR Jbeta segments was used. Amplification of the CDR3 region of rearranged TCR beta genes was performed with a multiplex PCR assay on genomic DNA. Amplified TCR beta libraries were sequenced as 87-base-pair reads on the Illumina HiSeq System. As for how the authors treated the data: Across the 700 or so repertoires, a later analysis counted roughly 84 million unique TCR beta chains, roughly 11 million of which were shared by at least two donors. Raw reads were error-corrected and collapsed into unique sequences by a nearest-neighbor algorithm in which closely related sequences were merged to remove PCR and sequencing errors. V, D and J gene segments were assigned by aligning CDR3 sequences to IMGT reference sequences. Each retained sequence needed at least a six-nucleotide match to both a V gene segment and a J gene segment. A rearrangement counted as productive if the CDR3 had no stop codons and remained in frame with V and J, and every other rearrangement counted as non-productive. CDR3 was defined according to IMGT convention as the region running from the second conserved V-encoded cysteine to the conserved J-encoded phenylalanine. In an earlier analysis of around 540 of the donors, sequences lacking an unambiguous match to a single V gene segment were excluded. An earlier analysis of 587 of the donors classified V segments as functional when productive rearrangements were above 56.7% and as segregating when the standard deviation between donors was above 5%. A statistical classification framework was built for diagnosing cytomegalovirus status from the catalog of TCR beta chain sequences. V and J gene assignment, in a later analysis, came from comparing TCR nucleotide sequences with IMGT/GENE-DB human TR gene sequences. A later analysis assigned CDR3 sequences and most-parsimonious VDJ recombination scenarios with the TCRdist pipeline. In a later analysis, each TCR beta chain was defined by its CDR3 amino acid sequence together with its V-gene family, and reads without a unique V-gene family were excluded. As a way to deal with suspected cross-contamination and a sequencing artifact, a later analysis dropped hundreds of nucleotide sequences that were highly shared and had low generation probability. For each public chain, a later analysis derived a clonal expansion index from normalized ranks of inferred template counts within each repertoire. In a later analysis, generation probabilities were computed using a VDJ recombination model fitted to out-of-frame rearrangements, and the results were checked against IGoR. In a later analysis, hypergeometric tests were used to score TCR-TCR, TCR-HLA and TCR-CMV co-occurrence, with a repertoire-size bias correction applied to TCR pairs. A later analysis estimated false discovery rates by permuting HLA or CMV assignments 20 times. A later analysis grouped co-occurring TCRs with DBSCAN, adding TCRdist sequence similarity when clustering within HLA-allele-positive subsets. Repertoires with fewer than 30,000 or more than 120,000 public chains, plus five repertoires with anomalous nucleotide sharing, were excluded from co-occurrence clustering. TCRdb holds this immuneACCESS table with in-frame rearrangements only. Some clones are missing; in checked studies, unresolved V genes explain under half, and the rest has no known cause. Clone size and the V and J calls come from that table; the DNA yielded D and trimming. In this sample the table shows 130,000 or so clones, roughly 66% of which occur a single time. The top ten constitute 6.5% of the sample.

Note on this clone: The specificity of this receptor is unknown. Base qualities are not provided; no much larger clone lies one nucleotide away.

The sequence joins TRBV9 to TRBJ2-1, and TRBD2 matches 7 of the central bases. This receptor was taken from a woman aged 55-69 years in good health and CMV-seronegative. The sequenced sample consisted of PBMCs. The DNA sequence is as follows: TGTGCCAGCAGCGTAAAGGCGGGAGTAGGTGAGCAGTTCTTC. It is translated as CASSVKAGVGEQFF.